A selection of T cell receptor beta chains follows, all from one sample in a study of OX40 agonist ivuxolimab in advanced cancers. Libraries were prepared by immunoSEQ multiplex PCR; TCRdb keeps only in-frame clonotypes and omits some of them. Among under 20,000 clones listed, approximately 87% were seen once. The sample in question was CD4+ or CD8+ T cells sorted from blood, obtained in a trial of the OX40 agonist ivuxolimab. The origin of the receptors is an adult with an advanced solid tumor such as melanoma, head and neck, liver or kidney cancer. The CDR3 runs from the conserved cysteine through the conserved F or W. A D gene is named only where the DNA matches it firmly. Expanded clones are given a class, and other clones once, few, many or no size at all.

size,V,J,D,CDR3,DNA
.,TRBV7-9,TRBJ2-7,.,CASSLNWRNEQYF,TGTGCCAGCAGCTTAAACTGGCGGAACGAGCAGTACTTC
.,TRBV9,TRBJ1-3,.,CASSPRTDSGNTIYF,TGTGCCAGCAGCCCAAGGACGGACAGTGGAAACACCATATATTTT
.,TRBV9,TRBJ2-1,.,CASSVELNEQFF,TGTGCCAGCAGCGTAGAGTTAAATGAGCAGTTCTTC
.,TRBV18,TRBJ2-6,.,CASSPLPTARRSGANVLTF,TGTGCCAGCTCACCACTACCGACAGCCCGGCGCTCTGGGGCCAACGTCCTGACTTTC
.,TRBV14,TRBJ2-1,.,CASSQTLRGDEQFF,TGTGCCAGCAGCCAAACCCTACGAGGGGATGAGCAGTTCTTC
.,TRBV5-6,TRBJ1-2,.,CASSPPEDYGYTF,TGTGCCAGCAGCCCGCCGGAAGACTATGGCTACACCTTC
.,TRBV11-1,TRBJ1-1,TRBD1,CASSLRQGITEAFF,TGTGCCAGCAGCTTAAGACAGGGGATCACTGAAGCTTTCTTT
.,TRBV5-6,TRBJ2-6,.,CASSPSGSGANVLTF,TGTGCCAGCAGCCCATCGGGCTCTGGGGCCAACGTCCTGACTTTC
.,TRBV7-8,TRBJ1-3,.,CASSPTTGLTSGNTIYF,TGTGCCAGCAGCCCGACGACGGGACTGACCTCTGGAAACACCATATATTTT
.,TRBV10-3,TRBJ1-4,TRBD1,CAISDSGQGYEKLFF,TGTGCCATCAGTGATAGCGGACAGGGGTATGAAAAACTGTTTTTT
.,TRBV14,TRBJ2-5,.,CASSQVGTGRPGTQYF,TGTGCCAGCAGCCAAGTGGGGACGGGGCGGCCTGGGACCCAGTACTTC
.,TRBV27,TRBJ2-3,.,CASARRNPTDTQYF,TGTGCCAGCGCCCGGCGAAACCCCACAGATACGCAGTATTTT
.,TRBV7-9,TRBJ2-1,TRBD2,CASSGSSGSSYNEQFF,TGTGCCAGCAGCGGCTCTAGCGGGAGCTCCTACAATGAGCAGTTCTTC
.,TRBV7-9,TRBJ2-1,.,CASSLKRGAFF,TGTGCCAGCAGCTTAAAACGGGGGGCCTTCTTC
few,TRBV4-3,TRBJ1-6,TRBD1,CASSSLDRGSSPLHF,TGCGCCAGCAGCAGCCTCGACAGGGGGAGTTCACCCCTCCACTTT
.,TRBV5-1,TRBJ2-1,TRBD2,CASSLRSGTSGGGEQFF,TGCGCCAGCAGCTTGAGATCCGGGACTAGCGGTGGGGGTGAGCAGTTCTTC
.,TRBV5-8,TRBJ2-5,.,CASSLWSKETQYF,TGTGCCAGCAGCTTGTGGAGTAAAGAGACCCAGTACTTC
.,TRBV6-5,TRBJ1-4,TRBD1,CASSPQGAVEKLFF,TGTGCCAGCAGCCCACAGGGGGCGGTAGAAAAACTGTTTTTT